This T cell receptor (beta chain) was identified during a study of T-cell memory formation after mild COVID-19. On the study more broadly: There were largely donor-specific TCR clusters.

Only a few counts were recorded for this clonotype. The antigen is not known. Findings of the study overall: Memory from before infection featured some responding clones, which suggests cross-reactive memory joined. Contracting clones from day 15 to 85 had balanced CD4/CD8; later expanders favoured CD4+. The main location of contracting CD4+ clones was CM and EM, and that of contracting CD8+ clones was EMRA.

From the 5' RACE reads, TCRdb called clonotypes with MiXCR, one entry per CDR3 protein. The data hold around 250,000 distinct CDR3 sequences, with roughly a sixth observed a single time. This CDR3 spans 16 amino acids. Between the trimmed V and J ends, which lost 6 bases and 1 base, there was a span of 19 bases. The chain carries TRBV12-3 or TRBV12-4 and TRBJ2-7, with unresolved D. Sample: PBMCs or a T cell subset sorted from them (not recorded which). The origin of this receptor is a man between 18 and 29 years old who had mild COVID-19 (a few samples of this study predate the infection). Cell type and time point are not known. CDR3 bases: TGTGCCAGCAGGCAGGCCCGATACCCCAATTCCTACGAGCAGTACTTC. This encodes CASRQARYPNSYEQYF.